Listed here are 14 T cell receptor beta chains from one sample, sequenced in a study of T-cell memory formation after mild COVID-19. MiXCR, applied by TCRdb to the 5' RACE reads, yields one record per CDR3 protein. This sample has 300,000 to 350,000 distinct CDR3 sequences, with approximately 20% found just once. Source material: PBMCs or a T cell subset sorted from them (not recorded which). All receptors come from a man aged 18 to 35 who had mild COVID-19 (a few samples of this study predate the infection). Cell type and time point are not known.

For this clonotype: A junction end diverges from the germline sequence, so it may reflect a read error. The genes are TRBV2 and TRBJ2-2; 11 nucleotides agree with TRBD1. CDR1 and CDR2 (germline): SNHLY, FYNNEI. The length of the CDR3 is 14 residues. CDR3 sequence (DNA): TGTGCAAGCATGGGGACAGGGGGCACCGGGGAGCTGTTTTTT. It translates to CASMGTGGTGELFF. Full variable domain (outside the CDR3, taken from reference TRBV2 and TRBJ2-2): EPEVTQTPSHQVTQMGQEVILRCVPISNHLYFYWYRQILGQKVEFLVSFYNNEISEKSEIFDDQFSVERPDGSNFTLKIRSTKLEDSAMYFCASMGTGGTGELFFGEGSRLTVL.

V usage is TRBV4-1 and J usage is TRBJ2-1; D perhaps matches TRBD2 (6 bases). The germline CDR1 and CDR2 sequences are MGHRA and YSYEKL. Trimming cost V 0 bases and J 9 bases, with 21 bases left between them. The CDR3 loop spans 17 amino acids. The CDR3: CASSQEALTGEAGEQFF. DNA for the CDR3: TGCGCCAGCAGCCAAGAGGCTCTGACGGGGGAAGCGGGTGAGCAGTTCTTC.

This clonotype showed up many times. The chain carries TRBV11-2 and TRBJ2-7, with D possibly being TRBD2 (5 bases). V gave up 0 bases and J gave up 2 bases, with 14 bases separating them. The length of the CDR3 is 16 residues. Germline V gene sequence: CDR1 SGHAT, CDR2 FQNNGV. The chain's CDR3 is CASSLEGPGRAYEQYF. The CDR3 DNA is TGTGCCAGCAGCTTAGAAGGTCCGGGGAGAGCCTACGAGCAGTACTTC.

The chain recombines TRBV29-1 with TRBJ1-1, with D unresolved. The germline V and J ends were trimmed by 4 bases and 2 bases, with 11 bases remaining between them. Germline CDR1 and CDR2: SQVTM and ANQGSEA. This CDR3 contains 13 residues. CDR3 in DNA: TGCAGCGTTGGACACTCGGTAAACACTGAAGCTTTCTTT. It encodes CSVGHSVNTEAFF.

V usage is TRBV19 and J usage is TRBJ2-7; no clear D. The CDR3 is 14 amino acids. The germline gives CDR1 LNHDA, CDR2 SQIVND (reference sequence). V gave up 2 bases and J gave up 1 base, with 9 bases separating them. The CDR3 region has the DNA TGTGCCAGTAGTATACAAGGGCTATCCTACGAGCAGTACTTC. Translated: CASSIQGLSYEQYF. Supplemented by reference TRBV19 and TRBJ2-7, the full variable domain reads DGGITQSPKYLFRKEGQNVTLSCEQNLNHDAMYWYRQDPGQGLRLIYYSQIVNDFQKGDIAEGYSVSREKKESFPLTVTSAQKNPTAFYLCASSIQGLSYEQYFGPGTRLTVT.

This clonotype has just a few counts. The chain carries TRBV4-3 and TRBJ1-2; TRBD1 matches 8 bases. CDR1 LGHNA and CDR2 YSLEER come from the germline V gene. The CDR3 totals 15 residues. Germline trimming cut 0 bases from V and 4 bases from J; bases unmatched to any gene: 4. For the CDR3, the DNA is TGCGCCAGCAGCCAAGACGCAGGGGGCGGCTATGGCTACACCTTC. Its protein product is CASSQDAGGGYGYTF.

The V gene is TRBV10-3, the J gene TRBJ2-3; a weak D match, TRBD2 (6 bases). The CDR3 spans 12 residues. V gave up 10 bases and J gave up 2 bases, with 10 bases separating them. CDR1 ENHRY and CDR2 SYGVKD come from the germline V gene. CDR3 sequence (DNA): TGTGCCACAGGGACTGACACAGATACGCAGTATTTT. Translated, it gives CATGTDTDTQYF.

This clonotype has just a few counts. The J gene is TRBJ1-2, the V gene TRBV20-1; 10 bases line up with TRBD1. This CDR3 contains 16 residues. Germline V CDR1 and CDR2: DFQATT, SNEGSKA (reference sequence). The V segment lost 3 bases and the J segment 1 base; nucleotides outside the gene matches: 8. CDR3 DNA: TGCAGTGCTAGCGGCGGGACAGGGGTTGTTAACTATGGCTACACCTTC. Residues: CSASGGTGVVNYGYTF.

The chain has TRBV28 and TRBJ1-5; a weak D match, TRBD1 (6 bases). The CDR3 is 15 residues long. Deletions cut 4 bases from V and 2 bases from J, with 12 bases between. Looked up from germline, CDR1 is MDHEN and CDR2 is SYDVKM. The CDR3 coding sequence is TGTGCCAGCAGTTCGGGGGCGGGGGGCAATCAGCCCCAGCATTTT. This translates into CASSSGAGGNQPQHF. The entire variable domain, with the rest obtained from reference TRBV28 and TRBJ1-5, is as follows: DVKVTQSSRYLVKRTGEKVFLECVQDMDHENMFWYRQDPGLGLRLIYFSYDVKMKEKGDIPEGYSVSREKKERFSLILESASTNQTSMYLCASSSGAGGNQPQHFGDGTRLSIL.

The DNA for the CDR3 is TGTGCCAGCAGCTTGGCCACGGACCAAGAGACCCAGTACTTC. This encodes CASSLATDQETQYF. This chain links TRBV5-4 with TRBJ2-5; D is uncertain. The CDR3 is 14 residues long. CDR1 is SGHNT and CDR2 is YYREEE in the germline V gene (reference sequence). Trimming removed 0 bases at V and 0 bases at J, with 6 bases between.

This rearrangement joins TRBV5-1 to TRBJ1-4, with D perhaps TRBD1 (6 bases). Trimming left V 2 bases short and J 4 bases short, with 15 bases between. Germline loops: CDR1 SGHRS, CDR2 YFSETQ. CDR3 length: 16 amino acids. CDR3 bases: TGCGCCAGCAGCTTTCGGGTGGTGGACAGTAATGAAAAACTGTTTTTT. It translates to CASSFRVVDSNEKLFF.

The chain uses TRBV5-1 and TRBJ2-7, with TRBD1 identical over 7 bases. V dropped 3 bases and J dropped 7; count of bases not matched to a gene: 10. Germline CDR1 reads SGHRS; CDR2 reads YFSETQ. The CDR3 extends over 14 amino acids. Here the CDR3 reads CASSSPQGSKEQYF. Here the CDR3 DNA reads TGCGCCAGCAGCTCGCCACAGGGGTCGAAGGAGCAGTACTTC.

V usage is TRBV20-1 and J usage is TRBJ1-1, with TRBD1 matching over 7 bases. Per germline, CDR1 DFQATT and CDR2 SNEGSKA (reference sequence). The V gene end was trimmed by 5 bases and the J gene end by 1 base; junction bases not matched to a gene: 7. The CDR3 runs 14 residues. The CDR3 spells CSAPRTGGNTEAFF. For the CDR3, the DNA is TGCAGTGCTCCCAGGACAGGAGGGAACACTGAAGCTTTCTTT.

V gene TRBV25-1 combines with J gene TRBJ1-5, with TRBD1 matching 8 bases. The germline V gene encodes CDR1 MGHDK and CDR2 SYGVNS. The CDR3 extends over 12 amino acids. V lost 6 bases, J lost 6 bases, and 1 base stayed unmatched. The CDR3: CASSDRGQPQHF. As DNA, the CDR3 is TGTGCCAGCAGCGACAGGGGTCAGCCCCAGCATTTT.